Presented here are 6 T cell receptor beta chains from one specimen sequenced in a study of molecular identifiers for immune sequencing clone quantification. TCRdb processed the PCR reads anew with MiXCR; each CDR3 protein has one entry. The sample consists of about 40,000 distinct CDR3 sequences, roughly a fifth of them appearing once. Sequenced sample: naive CD8+ T cells from blood, with Jurkat cell RNA spiked in. Indicated subset: FACS-sorted CD8+CD4-CCR7+CD45RA+ naive T cells. Receptors originate from a human donor in good health. Some libraries in this study had Jurkat cell RNA spiked in.

This clonotype was observed at least ten times. This rearrangement joins TRBV12-5 to TRBJ2-5; 10 nucleotides align to TRBD2. Germline V CDR1 and CDR2: LGHNT, FRNRAP. Trimming cost V 1 base and J 2 bases; bases outside gene matches: 1. The CDR3 spans 15 residues. The CDR3 loop reads CASGLGTSGQETQYF. The CDR3 DNA is TGTGCTAGTGGTTTGGGGACTAGCGGACAAGAGACCCAGTACTTC.

V is TRBV28 and J is TRBJ2-5; tentatively, D is TRBD1 (5 bases). Trimming cost V 4 bases and J 3 bases, with 12 bases left between them. The V gene's germline CDR1 is MDHEN and CDR2 SYDVKM. The CDR3 is made up of 14 amino acids. The CDR3 DNA sequence: TGTGCCAGCAGTTCCTCTCCGACAGAAGAGACCCAGTACTTC. Translation gives CASSSSPTEETQYF.

This clonotype showed up many times. V gene TRBV5-1 combines with J gene TRBJ2-7; TRBD1 might be the D (6 bases). The CDR3 runs 15 residues. Germline V lookup: CDR1 SGHRS, CDR2 YFSETQ. Trimming removed 0 bases from V and 2 bases from J, with 12 bases in between. CDR3 residues: CASSLAVAGAYEQYF. The CDR3, as DNA: TGCGCCAGCAGCTTGGCCGTTGCAGGGGCCTACGAGCAGTACTTC.

In this sample, this clonotype turned up many times. The chain uses TRBV20-1 and TRBJ2-3; D is possibly TRBD1 (6 bases). Germline CDR1 and CDR2: DFQATT and SNEGSKA (reference sequence). The CDR3 is 14 amino acids. The V gene lost 0 bases and the J gene lost 3 bases, with 10 bases spanning the gap. CDR3 in DNA: TGCAGTGCTAGAGAAACAGGGTTGACAGATACGCAGTATTTT. It specifies CSARETGLTDTQYF.

This clonotype was picked up many times. In DNA, the CDR3 is TGTGCCAGCAGTACTTTCGACAGATCCTACGAGCAGTACTTC. It encodes CASSTFDRSYEQYF. This chain joins TRBV28 and TRBJ2-7; the D gene is possibly TRBD1 (5 bases). The CDR3 runs 14 residues. In germline, CDR1 is MDHEN, CDR2 SYDVKM. Trimming took off 5 bases at V and 1 base at J, with 12 bases between the two ends.

This clonotype has a handful of counts. The rearrangement uses TRBV13 and TRBJ1-1, with 9 bases that match TRBD1. There are 16 residues in the CDR3. Germline CDR1 reads PRHDT; CDR2 reads FYEKMQ (reference sequence). The junction had 10 bases not matched to a gene; V was cut back by 3 bases and J by 5 bases. This CDR3 is CASSFRDRARGTEAFF. CDR3 nucleotide sequence: TGTGCCAGCAGCTTCCGGGACAGGGCTCGCGGGACTGAAGCTTTCTTT.